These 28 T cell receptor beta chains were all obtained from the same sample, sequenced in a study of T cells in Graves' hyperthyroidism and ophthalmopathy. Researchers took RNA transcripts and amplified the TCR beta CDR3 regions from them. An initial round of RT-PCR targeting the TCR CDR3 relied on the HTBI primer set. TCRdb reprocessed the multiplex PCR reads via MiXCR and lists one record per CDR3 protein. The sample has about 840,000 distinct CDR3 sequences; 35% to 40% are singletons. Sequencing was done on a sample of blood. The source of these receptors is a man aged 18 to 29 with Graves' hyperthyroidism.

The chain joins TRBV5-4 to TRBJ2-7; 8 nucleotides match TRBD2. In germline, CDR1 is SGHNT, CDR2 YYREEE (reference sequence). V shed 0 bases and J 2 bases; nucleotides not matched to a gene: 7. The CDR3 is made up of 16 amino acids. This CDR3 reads CASSLESGSFPYEQYF. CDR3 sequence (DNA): TGTGCCAGCAGCTTGGAGAGCGGGAGTTTCCCCTACGAGCAGTACTTC.

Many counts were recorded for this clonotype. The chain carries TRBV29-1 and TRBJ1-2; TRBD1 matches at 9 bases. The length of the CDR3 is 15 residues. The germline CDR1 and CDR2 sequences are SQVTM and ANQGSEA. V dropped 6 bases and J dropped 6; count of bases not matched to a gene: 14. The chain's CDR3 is CSVRRLGQGVDGYTF. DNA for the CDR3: TGCAGCGTCCGAAGGTTGGGACAGGGTGTCGATGGCTACACCTTC.

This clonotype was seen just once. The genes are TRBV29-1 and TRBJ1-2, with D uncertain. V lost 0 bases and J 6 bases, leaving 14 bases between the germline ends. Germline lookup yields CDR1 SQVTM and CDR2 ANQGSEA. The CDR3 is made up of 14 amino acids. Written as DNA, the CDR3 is TGCAGCGTTGAAGATCTCAGGAGGGTAGATGGCTACACCTTC. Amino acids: CSVEDLRRVDGYTF.

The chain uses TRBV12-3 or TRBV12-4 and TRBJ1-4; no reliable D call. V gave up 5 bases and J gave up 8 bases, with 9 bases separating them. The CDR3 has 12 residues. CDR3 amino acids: CASSDKEEKLFF. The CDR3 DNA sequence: TGTGCCAGCAGTGACAAGGAGGAAAAACTGTTTTTT.

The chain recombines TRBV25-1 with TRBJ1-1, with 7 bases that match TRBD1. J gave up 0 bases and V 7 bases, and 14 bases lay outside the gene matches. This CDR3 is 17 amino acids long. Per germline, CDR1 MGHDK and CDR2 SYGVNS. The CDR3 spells CASTNGRGREVNTEAFF. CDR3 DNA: TGTGCCAGCACCAACGGGAGGGGGCGAGAGGTGAACACTGAAGCTTTCTTT.

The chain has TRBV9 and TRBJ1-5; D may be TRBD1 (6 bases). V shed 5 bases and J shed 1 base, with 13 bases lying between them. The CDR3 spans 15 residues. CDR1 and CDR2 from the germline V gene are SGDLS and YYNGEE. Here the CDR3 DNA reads TGTGCCAGCAGACCCGACAGGAGGAGCAATCAGCCCCAGCATTTT. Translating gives CASRPDRRSNQPQHF.

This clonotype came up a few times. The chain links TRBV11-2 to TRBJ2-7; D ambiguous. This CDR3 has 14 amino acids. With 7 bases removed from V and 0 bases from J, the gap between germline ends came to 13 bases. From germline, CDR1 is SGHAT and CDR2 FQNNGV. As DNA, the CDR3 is TGTGCCAGCACCTCTACGGCCTCCTCCTACGAGCAGTACTTC. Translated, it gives CASTSTASSYEQYF.

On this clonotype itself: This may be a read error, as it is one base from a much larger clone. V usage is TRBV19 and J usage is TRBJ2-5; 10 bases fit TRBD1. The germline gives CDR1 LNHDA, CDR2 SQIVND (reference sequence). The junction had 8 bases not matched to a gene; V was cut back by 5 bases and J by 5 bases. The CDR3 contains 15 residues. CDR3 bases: TGTGCCAGTAGTGGCCGGGACAGGGGTGACGAGACCCAGTACTTC. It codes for CASSGRDRGDETQYF.

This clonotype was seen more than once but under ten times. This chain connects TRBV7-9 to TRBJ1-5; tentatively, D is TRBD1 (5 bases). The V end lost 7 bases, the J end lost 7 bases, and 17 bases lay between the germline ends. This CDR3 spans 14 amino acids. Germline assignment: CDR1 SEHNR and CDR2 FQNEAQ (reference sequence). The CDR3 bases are TGTGCCAGCACCAATACGGGGGGGAACCAGCCCCAGCATTTT. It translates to CASTNTGGNQPQHF. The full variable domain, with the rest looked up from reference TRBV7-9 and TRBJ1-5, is DTGVSQNPRHKITKRGQNVTFRCDPISEHNRLYWYRQTLGQGPEFLTYFQNEAQLEKSRLLSDRFSAERPKGSFSTLEIQRTEQGDSAMYLCASTNTGGNQPQHFGDGTRLSIL.

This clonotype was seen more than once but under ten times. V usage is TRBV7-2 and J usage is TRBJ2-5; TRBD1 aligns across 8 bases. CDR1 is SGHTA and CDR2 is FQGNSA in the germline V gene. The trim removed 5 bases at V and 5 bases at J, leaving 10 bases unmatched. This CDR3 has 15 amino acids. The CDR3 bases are TGTGCCAGCAGCCAAGGGACAGGTTCCGGGGAGACCCAGTACTTC. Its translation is CASSQGTGSGETQYF.

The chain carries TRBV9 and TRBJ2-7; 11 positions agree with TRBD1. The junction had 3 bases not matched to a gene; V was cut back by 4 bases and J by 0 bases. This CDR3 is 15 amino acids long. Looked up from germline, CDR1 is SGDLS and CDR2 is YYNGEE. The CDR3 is CASSLGQGVSYEQYF. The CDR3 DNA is TGTGCCAGCAGCTTGGGACAGGGGGTCTCCTACGAGCAGTACTTC. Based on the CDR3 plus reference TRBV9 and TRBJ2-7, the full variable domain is DSGVTQTPKHLITATGQRVTLRCSPRSGDLSVYWYQQSLDQGLQFLIQYYNGEERAKGNILERFSAQQFPDLHSELNLSSLELGDSALYFCASSLGQGVSYEQYFGPGTRLTVT.

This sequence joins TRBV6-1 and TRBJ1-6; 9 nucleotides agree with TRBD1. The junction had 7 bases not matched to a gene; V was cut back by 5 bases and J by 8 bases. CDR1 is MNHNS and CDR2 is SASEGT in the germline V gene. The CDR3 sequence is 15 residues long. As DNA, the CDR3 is TGTGCCAGCAGTCTCACAGGGGGCGAATATTCACCCCTCCACTTT. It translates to CASSLTGGEYSPLHF.

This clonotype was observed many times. CDR3 residues: CAISENSNSPLHF. For the CDR3, the DNA is TGTGCCATCAGTGAGAACAGCAATTCACCCCTCCACTTT. The V call is TRBV10-3, the J call TRBJ1-6; D gene unclear. Between the trimmed V and J ends, which lost 2 bases and 7 bases, there was a span of 6 bases. Germline CDR1 reads ENHRY; CDR2 reads SYGVKD. The CDR3 length is 13 residues.

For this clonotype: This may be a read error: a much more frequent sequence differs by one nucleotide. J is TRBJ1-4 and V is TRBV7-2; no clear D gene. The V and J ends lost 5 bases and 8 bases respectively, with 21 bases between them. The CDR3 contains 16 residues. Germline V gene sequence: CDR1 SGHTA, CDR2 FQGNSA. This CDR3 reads CASSDRGPTRREKLFF. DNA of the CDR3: TGTGCCAGCAGCGACCGAGGACCTACCCGAAGGGAAAAACTGTTTTTT. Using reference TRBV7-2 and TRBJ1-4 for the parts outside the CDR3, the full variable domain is GAGVSQSPSNKVTEKGKDVELRCDPISGHTALYWYRQSLGQGLEFLIYFQGNSAPDKSGLPSDRFSAERTGGSVSTLTIQRTQQEDSAVYLCASSDRGPTRREKLFFGSGTQLSVL.

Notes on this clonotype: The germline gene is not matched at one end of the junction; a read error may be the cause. CDR3: CASRTGGRTGELYF. DNA for the CDR3: TGTGCCAGCAGGACAGGGGGGAGGACCGGGGAGCTGTACTTC. The gene calls are TRBV7-2 and TRBJ2-7; 9 nucleotides match TRBD1. Germline V lookup: CDR1 SGHTA, CDR2 FQGNSA. This CDR3 has 14 amino acids.

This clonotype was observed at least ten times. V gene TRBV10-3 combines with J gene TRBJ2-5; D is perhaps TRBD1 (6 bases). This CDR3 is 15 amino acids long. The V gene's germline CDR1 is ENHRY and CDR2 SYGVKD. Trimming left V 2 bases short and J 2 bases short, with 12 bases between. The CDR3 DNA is TGTGCCATCAGTGAGCCGGGACACATTCAAGAGACCCAGTACTTC. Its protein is CAISEPGHIQETQYF.

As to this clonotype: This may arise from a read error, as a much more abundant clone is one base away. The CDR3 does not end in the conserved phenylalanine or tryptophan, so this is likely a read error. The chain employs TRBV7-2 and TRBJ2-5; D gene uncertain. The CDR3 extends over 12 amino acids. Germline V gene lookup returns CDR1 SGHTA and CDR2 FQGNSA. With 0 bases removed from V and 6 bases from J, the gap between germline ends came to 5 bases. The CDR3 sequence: CASSLAVQTQYS. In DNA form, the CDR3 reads TGTGCCAGCAGCTTAGCTGTCCAGACCCAGTACTCC.

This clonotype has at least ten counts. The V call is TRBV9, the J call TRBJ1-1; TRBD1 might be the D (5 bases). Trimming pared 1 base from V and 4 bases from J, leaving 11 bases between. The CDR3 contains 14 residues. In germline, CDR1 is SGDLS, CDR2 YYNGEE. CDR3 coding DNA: TGTGCCAGCAGCGTAACGGGGACGGGCACTGAAGCTTTCTTT. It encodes CASSVTGTGTEAFF.

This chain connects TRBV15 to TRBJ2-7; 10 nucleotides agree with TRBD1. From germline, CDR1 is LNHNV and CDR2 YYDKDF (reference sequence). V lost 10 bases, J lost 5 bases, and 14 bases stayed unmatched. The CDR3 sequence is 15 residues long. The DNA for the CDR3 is TGTGCCAGCACGCCCTCGGGACAGGGGAAGAACGAGCAGTACTTC. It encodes CASTPSGQGKNEQYF.

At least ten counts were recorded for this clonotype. The CDR3 protein is CASGQGSGGTQYF. CDR3 sequence (DNA): TGTGCCAGCGGCCAGGGTTCCGGGGGGACCCAGTACTTC. The rearrangement links TRBV7-3 to TRBJ2-5; the D gene is possibly TRBD2 (6 bases). Germline CDR1 and CDR2: SGHTA and FQGTGA. V was clipped by 8 bases and J by 7 bases, with 17 bases between them. This CDR3 is 13 amino acids long.

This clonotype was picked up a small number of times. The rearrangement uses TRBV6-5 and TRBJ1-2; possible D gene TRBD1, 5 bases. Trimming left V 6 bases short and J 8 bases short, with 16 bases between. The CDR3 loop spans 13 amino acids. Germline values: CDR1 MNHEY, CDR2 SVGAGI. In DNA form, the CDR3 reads TGTGCCAGCAGAGGGACGAAAATCGGCGGCTACACCTTC. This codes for CASRGTKIGGYTF.

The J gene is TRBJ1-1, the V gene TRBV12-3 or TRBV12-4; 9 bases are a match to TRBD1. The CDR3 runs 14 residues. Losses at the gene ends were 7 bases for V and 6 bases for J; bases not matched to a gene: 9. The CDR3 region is CASKPGQGGPEAFF. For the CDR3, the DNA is TGTGCCAGCAAACCGGGACAGGGTGGGCCTGAAGCTTTCTTT.

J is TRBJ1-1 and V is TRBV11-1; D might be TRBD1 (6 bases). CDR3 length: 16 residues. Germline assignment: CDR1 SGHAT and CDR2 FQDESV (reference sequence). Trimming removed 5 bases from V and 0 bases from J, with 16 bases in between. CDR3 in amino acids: CASSPMSQGMNTEAFF. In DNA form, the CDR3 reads TGTGCCAGCAGCCCAATGTCACAGGGCATGAACACTGAAGCTTTCTTT.

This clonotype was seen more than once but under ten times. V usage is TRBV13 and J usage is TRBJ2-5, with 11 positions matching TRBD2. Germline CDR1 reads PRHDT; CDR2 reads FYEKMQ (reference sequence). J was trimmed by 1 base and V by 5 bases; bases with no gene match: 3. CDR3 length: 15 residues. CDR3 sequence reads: CASSNSGRAQETQYF. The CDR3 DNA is TGTGCCAGCAGCAATAGCGGGAGGGCCCAAGAGACCCAGTACTTC.

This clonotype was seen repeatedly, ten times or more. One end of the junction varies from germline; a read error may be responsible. CDR3 residues: CASSFDRGSPLHF. The CDR3 DNA is TGTGCCAGCAGCTTCGACAGGGGTTCACCCCTCCACTTT. The J gene is TRBJ1-6, the V gene TRBV5-1; the match to TRBD1 covers 8 bases. CDR1 is SGHRS, CDR2 YFSETQ, per germline. The CDR3 loop spans 13 amino acids.

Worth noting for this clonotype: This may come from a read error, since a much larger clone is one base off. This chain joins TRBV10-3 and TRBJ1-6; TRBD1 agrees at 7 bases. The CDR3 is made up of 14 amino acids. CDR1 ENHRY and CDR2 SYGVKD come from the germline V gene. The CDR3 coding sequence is TGTACCATCAGCGGGGACAGTGAGAATTCACCCCTCCACTTT. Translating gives CTISGDSENSPLHF.

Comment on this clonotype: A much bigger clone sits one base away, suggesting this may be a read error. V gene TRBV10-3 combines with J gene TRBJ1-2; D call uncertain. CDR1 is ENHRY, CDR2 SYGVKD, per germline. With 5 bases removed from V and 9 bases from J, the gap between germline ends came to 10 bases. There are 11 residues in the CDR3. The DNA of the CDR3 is TGTGCCATCAGTTACGACAATCGCTACACCTTC. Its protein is CAISYDNRYTF.

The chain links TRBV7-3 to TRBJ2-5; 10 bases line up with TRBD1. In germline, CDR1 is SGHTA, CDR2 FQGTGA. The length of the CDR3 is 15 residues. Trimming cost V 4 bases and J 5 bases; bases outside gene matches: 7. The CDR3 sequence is CASSSTGTGAETQYF. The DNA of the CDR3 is TGTGCCAGCAGCTCGACCGGGACAGGGGCGGAGACCCAGTACTTC.